These 21 T cell receptor beta chains were sequenced from one sample in a study of OX40 agonist ivuxolimab in advanced cancers. Sequenced by immunoSEQ multiplex PCR; TCRdb stores in-frame clones only, minus some. Of around 70,000 clones listed, 83% are singletons. The specimen was CD4+ or CD8+ T cells sorted from blood, collected in a trial of the OX40 agonist ivuxolimab. These receptors originate from an adult with an advanced solid tumor such as melanoma, head and neck, liver or kidney cancer.

The chain is built from TRBV6-5 and TRBJ1-2; possibly TRBD1 for D (6 bases). V was shortened by 2 bases and J by 6 bases, with 19 bases between the two germline ends. CDR3 length: 16 amino acids. Germline V gene lookup returns CDR1 MNHEY and CDR2 SVGAGI. The CDR3: CASSYTRGFRGHGYTF. CDR3 nucleotides: TGTGCCAGCAGTTACACTCGCGGTTTCAGGGGCCATGGCTACACCTTC.

The chain links TRBV29-1 to TRBJ2-5; D possibly corresponds to TRBD1 (6 bases). Germline V lookup: CDR1 SQVTM, CDR2 ANQGSEA. The CDR3 spans 13 residues. Trimming shortened V by 6 bases and J by 5 bases, and 16 bases separated the two germline ends. The CDR3, as DNA: TGCAGCGTCTCGACAGGTCCCAGGGAGACCCAGTACTTC. Translating gives CSVSTGPRETQYF.

The gene calls are TRBV6-1 and TRBJ1-1; D gene unclear. The CDR3 covers 13 residues. CDR1 MNHNS and CDR2 SASEGT come from the germline V gene. Trimming took off 4 bases at V and 3 bases at J, with 9 bases between the two ends. The CDR3 here is CASSGTVYTEAFF. DNA of the CDR3: TGTGCCAGCAGTGGAACAGTATACACTGAAGCTTTCTTT.

The chain carries TRBV7-9 and TRBJ2-3, with D unresolved. Trimming pared 1 base from V and 4 bases from J, leaving 6 bases between. The CDR3 is made up of 13 amino acids. The germline V gene has CDR1 SEHNR and CDR2 FQNEAQ (reference sequence). CDR3 bases: TGTGCCAGCAGCTTAGACGCCCCAGATACGCAGTATTTT. It encodes CASSLDAPDTQYF.

The chain employs TRBV5-6 and TRBJ2-5, with 10 bases that match TRBD2. V trimming: 0 bases; J trimming: 5 bases; junction bases outside the gene matches: 10. The CDR3 has 17 amino acids. Per the germline V gene, CDR1 is SGHDT and CDR2 is YYEEEE. CDR3 region: CASSLVSASGSRETQYF. In DNA, the CDR3 is TGTGCCAGCAGCTTGGTTTCGGCTAGCGGGAGTAGGGAGACCCAGTACTTC.

This rearrangement joins TRBV7-2 to TRBJ1-5, with D unresolved. The length of the CDR3 is 13 residues. Germline V gives CDR1 SGHTA, CDR2 FQGNSA. V was clipped by 2 bases and J by 1 base, with 3 bases between them. Here the CDR3 DNA reads TGTGCCAGCAGCTTAACAAGCAATCAGCCCCAGCATTTT. Translation gives CASSLTSNQPQHF.

The gene calls are TRBV6-6 and TRBJ2-7, with D uncertain. Germline CDR1 reads MNHNY; CDR2 reads SVGAGI (reference sequence). V lost 8 bases and J lost 6, with 11 bases in between. CDR3 length: 11 amino acids. The CDR3 DNA follows: TGTGCCAGCTCTCGAGGCGGCGAGCAGTACTTC. Its protein is CASSRGGEQYF.

The chain is built from TRBV18 and TRBJ2-5, with TRBD1 matching over 7 bases. J gave up 1 base and V 5 bases, and 7 bases lay outside the gene matches. The germline CDR1 and CDR2 sequences are KGHSH and LQKENI. The CDR3 length is 15 residues. CDR3 protein: CASSDYRGPQETQYF. The CDR3 DNA sequence: TGTGCCAGCTCAGACTACAGGGGACCCCAAGAGACCCAGTACTTC.

The chain recombines TRBV27 with TRBJ2-7; 10 bases are a match to TRBD1. The CDR3 consists of 18 residues. Germline V gene lookup returns CDR1 MNHEY and CDR2 SMNVEV (reference sequence). With V trimmed by 9 bases and J by 0 bases, 17 bases remained unmatched. In DNA, the CDR3 is TGTGCCAGAAACAGAACGGGACAGGGGATTTTTGGCTCCTACGAGCAGTACTTC. It specifies CARNRTGQGIFGSYEQYF.

In this sample, this clone turned up a few times. The J gene is TRBJ1-2, the V gene TRBV5-4; D uncertain. The V gene lost 1 base and the J gene lost 7 bases, with 14 bases spanning the gap. The germline CDR1 and CDR2 sequences are SGHNT and YYREEE (reference sequence). This CDR3 has 14 residues. In DNA form, the CDR3 reads TGTGCCAGCAGCTTGAAACTAAACCCCTTTGGCTACACCTTC. It encodes CASSLKLNPFGYTF.

CDR3 sequence reads: CASSVGLAGYNEQFF. DNA of the CDR3: TGTGCCAGCAGCGTAGGACTAGCGGGCTACAATGAGCAGTTCTTC. The chain is built from TRBV9 and TRBJ2-1; TRBD2 agrees at 10 bases. Germline lookup yields CDR1 SGDLS and CDR2 YYNGEE. This CDR3 is built from 15 residues. Trimming took 0 bases from V and 3 from J; bases not matched to a gene: 0.

The gene calls are TRBV2 and TRBJ2-2, with unresolved D. This CDR3 has 14 amino acids. Per the germline V gene, CDR1 is SNHLY and CDR2 is FYNNEI. Trimming left V 9 bases short and J 4 bases short, with 15 bases between. CDR3 region: CARERGSGTGELFF. The CDR3 bases are TGTGCCAGGGAAAGAGGATCGGGCACCGGGGAGCTGTTTTTT.

CDR3 sequence reads: CASSTGGGNEQFF. The DNA for the CDR3 is TGTGCCAGCAGCACAGGTGGGGGCAATGAGCAGTTCTTC. The rearrangement links TRBV4-2 to TRBJ2-1; D could derive from TRBD1 or TRBD2 (5 bases each). V dropped 5 bases and J dropped 6 bases, with 11 bases sitting between them. Germline V lookup: CDR1 LGHNA, CDR2 YNFKEQ. The CDR3 has 13 amino acids.

This clone has just one count. The rearrangement joins TRBV10-3 to TRBJ2-3; no clear D gene. Trimming took off 2 bases at V and 11 bases at J, with 11 bases between the two ends. This CDR3 has 12 residues. Germline V CDR1 and CDR2: ENHRY, SYGVKD. The CDR3 DNA follows: TGTGCCATCAGTGAGCCCCGGCAGGTGCAGTATTTT. Its protein product is CAISEPRQVQYF.

The chain is built from TRBV7-2 and TRBJ1-1; D unclear. This CDR3 spans 13 amino acids. Germline CDR1 is SGHTA and CDR2 is FQGNSA. Trimming stripped 2 bases from V and 1 base from J, with 5 bases between. Written as DNA, the CDR3 is TGTGCCAGCAGCTTAAGCCAGAACACTGAAGCTTTCTTT. Protein product: CASSLSQNTEAFF.

The chain employs TRBV6-1 and TRBJ1-5, with D hard to call. V lost 6 bases, J lost 3 bases, and 12 bases lay in between. Germline-derived CDR1 and CDR2 are MNHNS and SASEGT. This CDR3 spans 14 amino acids. The CDR3 is CASRWGGDNQPQHF. The CDR3 coding sequence is TGTGCCAGCAGGTGGGGAGGAGACAATCAGCCCCAGCATTTT.

This clone has just a few counts. V usage is TRBV10-3 and J usage is TRBJ2-1; TRBD2 aligns across 10 bases. This CDR3 spans 15 amino acids. Germline CDR1 is ENHRY and CDR2 is SYGVKD. Unmatched junction bases numbered 5, after V lost 2 bases and J lost 7 bases. CDR3 in amino acids: CAISEGVSGRNEQFF. Written as DNA, the CDR3 is TGTGCCATCAGTGAGGGGGTTAGCGGGAGGAATGAGCAGTTCTTC.

CDR3: CASSTGLAGIAPYEQYF. The CDR3 DNA is TGTGCCAGTAGTACCGGACTAGCGGGAATTGCTCCCTACGAGCAGTACTTC. The gene calls are TRBV19 and TRBJ2-7, with 12 bases fitting TRBD2. Germline V gene sequence: CDR1 LNHDA, CDR2 SQIVND (reference sequence). CDR3 length: 17 residues. Trimming at V came to 4 bases and at J to 2 bases, leaving 9 bases not matched to a gene.

This chain joins TRBV5-6 and TRBJ2-3; no clear D. V lost 5 bases, J lost 0 bases, and 19 bases lay in between. This CDR3 spans 17 amino acids. Per germline, CDR1 SGHDT and CDR2 YYEEEE. In DNA form, the CDR3 reads TGTGCCAGCAGTCATATCTTAGACACGACTAGCACAGATACGCAGTATTTT. Its protein product is CASSHILDTTSTDTQYF.

The chain carries TRBV19 and TRBJ2-2, with TRBD1 matching 9 bases. V gave up 5 bases and J gave up 3 bases; unmatched junction bases: 10. The CDR3 loop spans 17 amino acids. Germline CDR1 is LNHDA and CDR2 is SQIVND (reference sequence). CDR3 nucleotides: TGTGCCAGTAGTGCCGGGACAGGGCTACGATACACCGGGGAGCTGTTTTTT. Translated, it gives CASSAGTGLRYTGELFF. Combining the CDR3 with reference TRBV19 and TRBJ2-2 gives the whole variable domain DGGITQSPKYLFRKEGQNVTLSCEQNLNHDAMYWYRQDPGQGLRLIYYSQIVNDFQKGDIAEGYSVSREKKESFPLTVTSAQKNPTAFYLCASSAGTGLRYTGELFFGEGSRLTVL.

The J gene is TRBJ2-6, the V gene TRBV6-5; no firm D call. Germline CDR1 reads MNHEY; CDR2 reads SVGAGI. The CDR3 is 15 residues long. Trimming removed 6 bases from V and 1 base from J, with 10 bases in between. This CDR3 is CASSSLGSGANVLTF. As DNA, the CDR3 is TGTGCCAGCAGCTCCTTGGGGTCTGGGGCCAACGTCCTGACTTTC.